This T cell receptor beta chain was sequenced during a study of immune cell composition in non-small cell lung cancer. This clone is a singleton in its sample. The antigen is undetermined. The table came from immunoSEQ multiplex PCR; TCRdb's copy has only in-frame clones and leaves some out. The sample lists 13,000 or so clones, around 75% occurring once. The V and J ends lost 3 bases and 5 bases respectively, with 10 bases between them. The CDR3 totals 13 residues. Per germline, CDR1 LNHNV and CDR2 YYDKDF (reference sequence). Study-level points and caveats: It was not proven that tumour-reactive clones equal dominant tumour-associated clones.

Input material: lung tumor tissue. The chain combines TRBV15 with TRBJ2-5; unclear D gene. The sequence came from a human donor with non-small cell lung cancer. Here the CDR3 reads CATSSTPYETQYF. The DNA for the CDR3 is TGTGCCACCAGCAGCACACCTTACGAGACCCAGTACTTC.